The rows below give T cell receptor beta chains drawn from one sample of a study of control samples from healthy donors and cancer patients. The assay was immunoSEQ multiplex PCR, and TCRdb's table has in-frame clones only and misses some. The sample holds over 150,000 clones, around 87% seen once. The sample comprised blood. These receptors were taken from a woman aged 50 to 60 in good health. The CDR3 runs from the conserved cysteine through the conserved F or W. The D gene is left open where the match is weak. A clone size is listed for some rows: how often the clone was seen (once, few, many), or a class if it is expanded.

DNA	CDR3	V	D	J	size
TGCAGCGTTGACTGGTCGAACACTGAAGCTTTCTTT	CSVDWSNTEAFF	TRBV29-1	NA	TRBJ1-1	NA
TGTGCCACCAGCCGAACCAGGGATTTGGGGGACTACACCTTC	CATSRTRDLGDYTF	TRBV15	NA	TRBJ1-2	NA
TGTGCCAGCAGCCCCCCGCCGGGGGGGACGGCTGGCTACACCTTC	CASSPPPGGTAGYTF	TRBV11-2	NA	TRBJ1-2	once
TGCGCCAGCAGCTTGGTGGGGACAGGGGGCGCGGGCACAGATACGCAGTATTTT	CASSLVGTGGAGTDTQYF	TRBV5-1	TRBD1	TRBJ2-3	NA
TGTGCCAGCAGCACCCGGGGGGCCTCCCACGTCCTGACTTTC	CASSTRGASHVLTF	TRBV21-1	NA	TRBJ2-6	NA
TGTGCCAGCAGTTCTCTAGACAGGACCTATAGCAATCAGCCCCAGCATTTT	CASSSLDRTYSNQPQHF	TRBV28	NA	TRBJ1-5	NA
TGTGCCAGCAGTGTCGGTCGGTCACCCCTCCACTTT	CASSVGRSPLHF	TRBV25-1	NA	TRBJ1-6	NA
TGCGCCAGCAGCGGGGGAGGGACTAGCGGTCTGTTGGATACGCAGTATTTT	CASSGGGTSGLLDTQYF	TRBV5-1	TRBD2	TRBJ2-3	NA
TGTGCCAGCCATTGGGGGGCGGGTTCACCCCTCCACTTT	CASHWGAGSPLHF	TRBV12-3/TRBV12-4	NA	TRBJ1-6	NA
TGTGCCAGCAGACCCGATTTGGAATCTGGAAACACCATATATTTT	CASRPDLESGNTIYF	TRBV6-5	NA	TRBJ1-3	NA
TGCAGCGCCCCTCGCGGGGCTTCAGAGACCCAGTACTTC	CSAPRGASETQYF	TRBV29-1	NA	TRBJ2-5	NA
TGTGCCAGCAGCAGACAGGGGGTTGGAAACACCATATATTTT	CASSRQGVGNTIYF	TRBV5-6	TRBD1	TRBJ1-3	NA
TGTGCTAGTGGTTTGCATACAGGGCATCTCTCCTACAATGAGCAGTTCTTC	CASGLHTGHLSYNEQFF	TRBV12-5	NA	TRBJ2-1	once
TGTGCCACAACTGGGCCTAACTACGAGCAGTACTTC	CATTGPNYEQYF	TRBV19	NA	TRBJ2-7	NA
TGTGCCAGCAGCTCCTACAGGGGAAATCAGCCCCAGCATTTT	CASSSYRGNQPQHF	TRBV9	TRBD1	TRBJ1-5	NA
TGCAGCGTTGTGACACTGAATGAAAAACTGTTTTTT	CSVVTLNEKLFF	TRBV29-1	NA	TRBJ1-4	NA
TGTGCCAGCAATAACGGGGCAGATACGCAGTATTTT	CASNNGADTQYF	TRBV9	NA	TRBJ2-3	NA
TGTGCCAGCAAGTGGCAGTCCTACGAGCAGTACTTC	CASKWQSYEQYF	TRBV7-2	NA	TRBJ2-7	NA
TGTGCCAGCAGCAAAGTTTTAAGGGGGTGGCTTAATTCCGAGCAGTACTTC	CASSKVLRGWLNSEQYF	TRBV21-1	NA	TRBJ2-7	NA
TGTGCCAGCAGTTTACCCCTAGGGGCAGGTCAGGGGGCGGAGACCCAGTACTTC	CASSLPLGAGQGAETQYF	TRBV28	TRBD1	TRBJ2-5	NA
TGTGCCAGCGTAACACAGCCGAACACTGAAGCTTTCTTT	CASVTQPNTEAFF	TRBV6-5	NA	TRBJ1-1	NA
TGTGCCAGCAGTCTCAAAAGCGGGAGCTCAGAGACCCAGTACTTC	CASSLKSGSSETQYF	TRBV5-6	TRBD2	TRBJ2-5	NA
TGTGCCTGGAGTGTACGGAGGACTGAACTGTTTTTT	CAWSVRRTELFF	TRBV30	NA	TRBJ1-4	NA
TGCAGCGTTGAACGGACCCACGAGCAGTACTTC	CSVERTHEQYF	TRBV29-1	NA	TRBJ2-7	once
TGTGCCAGCAGACTCCTTGGTGAAAAACTGTTTTTT	CASRLLGEKLFF	TRBV28	NA	TRBJ1-4	once
TGTGCCAGCAGGCCTGGAGGTAGCCACGAGCAGTACTTC	CASRPGGSHEQYF	TRBV27	NA	TRBJ2-7	NA
TGTGCCAGCAGTAAGCCGGGGCAATACTTGTATTTT	CASSKPGQYLYF	TRBV6-6	NA	TRBJ2-3	NA
TGTGCCAGCAGCCAAGGGCTAGCCGGGATAGTAGAGACCCAGTACTTC	CASSQGLAGIVETQYF	TRBV3-1/TRBV3-2	NA	TRBJ2-5	NA
TGTGCCAGCAGCTGGGGAGGCAGAGCACTCTCTCAGCCCCAGCATTTT	CASSWGGRALSQPQHF	TRBV7-2	NA	TRBJ1-5	NA
TGTGCCAGCAGCCTAGCTCTTCCCTCCTACGAGCAGTACTTC	CASSLALPSYEQYF	TRBV28	NA	TRBJ2-7	NA
TGTGCCAGCAGCTATCAGGAAGCGTCCTACACCTTC	CASSYQEASYTF	TRBV7-2	NA	TRBJ1-2	NA
TGTGCCAGCAGTTTGACAGACGGGACTGAAGCTTTCTTT	CASSLTDGTEAFF	TRBV6-6	NA	TRBJ1-1	NA
TGCGCCAGCAGTGAGATAATGCAAGAGACCCAGTACTTC	CASSEIMQETQYF	TRBV10-2	NA	TRBJ2-5	NA
TGTGCCAGTAGTAAAGGACAGGGGCTAAGTGCCAACGTCCTGACTTTC	CASSKGQGLSANVLTF	TRBV19	TRBD1	TRBJ2-6	NA
TGTGCCAGCAGCCAGACACTAGATGGGGAGCTGTTTTTT	CASSQTLDGELFF	TRBV3-1/TRBV3-2	NA	TRBJ2-2	NA
TGTGCCAGCAGCCAAGAAGCCAGCGGGGGGGCCGACGAGCAGTACTTC	CASSQEASGGADEQYF	TRBV3-1/TRBV3-2	TRBD2	TRBJ2-7	NA
TGTGCCAGCAGTTTGGGGGGGCGGCGGCAGCCCCAGCATTTT	CASSLGGRRQPQHF	TRBV28	NA	TRBJ1-5	NA
TGCAGCGTTGGGGGGTCCAACACTGAAGCTTTCTTT	CSVGGSNTEAFF	TRBV29-1	NA	TRBJ1-1	NA
TGTGCCAGCAGTTCCGGGGCATACAGTCAGCCCCAGCATTTT	CASSSGAYSQPQHF	TRBV6-2/TRBV6-3	NA	TRBJ1-5	NA
TGCGCCAGCAGACGGGAGGGCAATGAGCAGTTCTTC	CASRREGNEQFF	TRBV5-1	TRBD2	TRBJ2-1	NA
TGTGCCAGCTTGTCTGTCGCGGAGACCCAGTACTTC	CASLSVAETQYF	TRBV3-1/TRBV3-2	NA	TRBJ2-5	NA
TGCGCCACCAGTACCCGGGGCGAGGACACTGAAGCTTTCTTT	CATSTRGEDTEAFF	TRBV10-2	NA	TRBJ1-1	few
TGTGCCAGCAGAAGGACAGGGGGCAACAATCAGCCCCAGCATTTT	CASRRTGGNNQPQHF	TRBV6-5	TRBD1	TRBJ1-5	few
TGTGCCAGCAACCTCGGACCGGGAACTGGCGAGCAGTACTTC	CASNLGPGTGEQYF	TRBV3-1/TRBV3-2	NA	TRBJ2-7	NA
TGTGCCAGCAGCCGACAGGCGACACTTTTGAACACTGAAGCTTTCTTT	CASSRQATLLNTEAFF	TRBV5-6	NA	TRBJ1-1	NA
TGTGCCAGCAGTGAGAGGGCTTATAGCAATCAGCCCCAGCATTTT	CASSERAYSNQPQHF	TRBV6-4	NA	TRBJ1-5	NA
TGTGCCAGCAGCCCAGCGGGGGGAACCTCCTGGGAGCAGTTCTTC	CASSPAGGTSWEQFF	TRBV7-2	TRBD2	TRBJ2-1	NA
TGTGCCAGCAGTTACTTGCGGTACAATGAGCAGTTCTTC	CASSYLRYNEQFF	TRBV6-2/TRBV6-3	NA	TRBJ2-1	NA
TGTGCCAGCAGATTGGGGGGAGCTAGCGGGACCTACAATGAGCAGTTCTTC	CASRLGGASGTYNEQFF	TRBV28	TRBD2	TRBJ2-1	NA
TGCAGCGTTGTTGGGCTGGATGGCTACACCTTC	CSVVGLDGYTF	TRBV29-1	NA	TRBJ1-2	NA